This T cell receptor (beta chain) is from a study of spatial heterogeneity in lung cancer. Study conclusions and caveats: Counts of expanded intratumoral alpha and beta TCRs tracked tumor mutation counts.

This CDR3 has 15 amino acids. V gave up 0 bases and J gave up 2 bases, with 9 bases separating them. Germline CDR1 MGHRA, CDR2 YSYEKL. TCRdb passed the 5' RACE reads through MiXCR, listing each CDR3 protein once. The sample carries about 20,000 distinct CDR3 sequences, less than 20% recorded once. This clonotype was found a few times. What it recognizes is unknown. This sample's time point: sample taken at primary tumor resection. Patients with untreated early-stage non-small cell lung cancer, numbering 72, were the donors. Frozen PBMC, nontumor lung or tumor provided whole RNA, which was sequenced unsorted.

Sequencing used lung tumor tissue, obtained at surgery. The J gene is TRBJ2-3, the V gene TRBV4-1; a weak D match, TRBD1 (5 bases). The origin of this receptor is a female donor with early-stage non-small cell lung cancer. Here the CDR3 reads CASSQEYRLTDTQYF. In DNA, the CDR3 is TGCGCCAGCAGCCAAGAGTACAGGCTCACAGATACGCAGTATTTT.